A single sample is the source of the 14 T cell receptor beta chains below, sequenced in a study of cytomegalovirus exposure and HLA in healthy donors (dated by TCRdb to about 2017). Libraries were constructed by the immunoSEQ multiplex PCR assay. The clones in this table, taken by TCRdb from immuneACCESS, are in-frame only. Not every clone is retained; where verified, under half of the shortfall comes from an unresolved V gene, and the cause of the rest is unknown. The sample records around 300,000 clones, around 86% of which are singletons. 0.95% to 1.1% of the sample belongs to the ten largest clones. The sample consisted of PBMCs. The receptors were sampled from a woman aged 18-30 years in good health and CMV-seronegative.

This clone was recorded only once. The CDR3 sequence: CASSPSHQGNYGYTF. The DNA of the CDR3 is TGTGCCAGCAGTCCAAGCCACCAGGGAAACTATGGCTACACCTTC. This rearrangement joins TRBV28 to TRBJ1-2; possible D gene TRBD1, 5 bases. V dropped 5 bases and J dropped 2 bases, with 15 bases sitting between them. Germline-derived CDR1 and CDR2 are MDHEN and SYDVKM. The CDR3 spans 15 residues.

The rearrangement uses TRBV9 and TRBJ2-2; TRBD1 is a possible D gene (6 bases). This CDR3 comprises 16 residues. V was shortened by 0 bases and J by 4 bases, with 13 bases between the two germline ends. The V gene's germline CDR1 is SGDLS and CDR2 YYNGEE. The CDR3 is CASSVAWDTATGELFF. The CDR3 bases are TGTGCCAGCAGCGTAGCTTGGGACACCGCCACCGGGGAGCTGTTTTTT.

The rearrangement joins TRBV27 to TRBJ2-5; the D gene is possibly TRBD2 (5 bases). Germline CDR1 reads MNHEY; CDR2 reads SMNVEV (reference sequence). Deletions cut 8 bases from V and 3 bases from J, with 22 bases between. The CDR3 contains 16 residues. Written as DNA, the CDR3 is TGTGCCAGCCGGGCGGTGAGCGGAGCCTCGAAAGAGACCCAGTACTTC. This sequence encodes CASRAVSGASKETQYF.

The chain couples TRBV5-1 to TRBJ1-2; 10 positions match TRBD1. The CDR3 is 16 residues long. CDR1 is SGHRS, CDR2 YFSETQ, per germline. The junction had 9 bases not matched to a gene; V was cut back by 3 bases and J by 4 bases. In nucleotides, the CDR3 is TGCGCCAGCAGCTGGGGAACGGGACAGGGGATCTATGGCTACACCTTC. Translating gives CASSWGTGQGIYGYTF. Drawing the rest from reference TRBV5-1 and TRBJ1-2, the complete variable domain is KAGVTQTPRYLIKTRGQQVTLSCSPISGHRSVSWYQQTPGQGLQFLFEYFSETQRNKGNFPGRFSGRQFSNSRSEMNVSTLELGDSALYLCASSWGTGQGIYGYTFGSGTRLTVV.

J is TRBJ2-1 and V is TRBV19; D unresolved. The CDR3 length is 15 residues. CDR1 and CDR2 (germline): LNHDA, SQIVND (reference sequence). Trimming took 7 bases from V and 1 from J, leaving 14 bases between them. In nucleotides, the CDR3 is TGTGCCAGTACCCAAACGAGCCTTTCCTACAATGAGCAGTTCTTC. It specifies CASTQTSLSYNEQFF.

The chain couples TRBV19 to TRBJ1-4; 8 bases fit TRBD1. Germline loops: CDR1 LNHDA, CDR2 SQIVND (reference sequence). Trimming removed 5 bases from V and 7 bases from J; junction bases left unmatched: 3. CDR3 length equals 13 residues. The CDR3 protein is CASSPGGREKLFF. The DNA of the CDR3 is TGTGCCAGTAGTCCAGGGGGCCGTGAAAAACTGTTTTTT.

This sequence joins TRBV2 and TRBJ2-7, with 9 positions matching TRBD2. The CDR3 contains 16 residues. The ends lost 2 bases at V and 6 bases at J; junction bases unmatched: 11. Per germline, CDR1 SNHLY and CDR2 FYNNEI. CDR3 amino acids: CASSESPGLAPSEQYF. The CDR3, as DNA: TGTGCCAGCAGTGAATCCCCGGGACTAGCCCCCTCCGAGCAGTACTTC.

The chain employs TRBV6-5 and TRBJ1-2; D perhaps matches TRBD1 (5 bases). This CDR3 is built from 15 residues. Germline lookup yields CDR1 MNHEY and CDR2 SVGAGI. Trimming pared 2 bases from V and 0 bases from J, leaving 10 bases between. The CDR3 DNA sequence: TGTGCCAGCAGTTACGATACGACAGCTAACTATGGCTACACCTTC. Translation gives CASSYDTTANYGYTF.

The chain uses TRBV6-1 and TRBJ2-2; TRBD2 aligns across 10 bases. J gave up 1 base and V 2 bases, and 4 bases lay outside the gene matches. The V gene's germline CDR1 is MNHNS and CDR2 SASEGT. The CDR3 is 17 amino acids. CDR3 residues: CASSEWVAGGNTGELFF. In nucleotides, the CDR3 is TGTGCCAGCAGTGAATGGGTAGCGGGGGGGAACACCGGGGAGCTGTTTTTT.

CDR3 sequence: CASSVGAGIRSYNEQFF. In DNA, the CDR3 is TGTGCCAGCAGCGTAGGAGCGGGAATCCGCTCCTACAATGAGCAGTTCTTC. The gene calls are TRBV9 and TRBJ2-1; TRBD2 aligns across 7 bases. CDR3 length equals 17 residues. The junction had 6 bases not matched to a gene; V was cut back by 0 bases and J by 0 bases. The V gene's germline CDR1 is SGDLS and CDR2 YYNGEE.

CDR3 DNA sequence: TGCAGTGCTCGGGAGTCATACGAGCAGTACTTC. Its translation: CSARESYEQYF. The chain employs TRBV20-1 and TRBJ2-7, with a tentative D call TRBD2 (6 bases). V shed 5 bases and J shed 4 bases, with 9 bases lying between them. Germline V gene data show CDR1 as DFQATT and CDR2 as SNEGSKA (reference sequence). The CDR3 length is 11 residues.

The V and J genes are TRBV5-4 and TRBJ2-7; TRBD1 agrees at 7 bases. This CDR3 region has 15 residues. V was pared by 0 bases and J by 3 bases, with 6 bases of the junction left unmatched. Germline V gives CDR1 SGHNT, CDR2 YYREEE (reference sequence). The CDR3 nucleotides read TGTGCCAGCAGCTTGGGGACAGGATCCTTCTACGAGCAGTACTTC. This gives the protein CASSLGTGSFYEQYF.

Only a few counts were recorded for this clone. The gene calls are TRBV19 and TRBJ2-7; 8 bases align to TRBD2. V shed 7 bases and J 5 bases; nucleotides not matched to a gene: 10. Germline V gives CDR1 LNHDA, CDR2 SQIVND (reference sequence). The CDR3 has 14 residues. CDR3 amino acids: CASTPPGRANEQYF. The CDR3 DNA reads as TGTGCCAGTACCCCCCCCGGGAGGGCTAACGAGCAGTACTTC.

V usage is TRBV7-3 and J usage is TRBJ1-1, with 9 bases fitting TRBD1. The ends lost 5 bases at V and 6 bases at J; junction bases unmatched: 13. The CDR3 is 16 residues long. Germline V gene data show CDR1 as SGHTA and CDR2 as FQGTGA. The CDR3 DNA reads TGTGCCAGCAGCCCCCTTCCACAGGGGGCTAGGGCTGAAGCTTTCTTT. Its protein is CASSPLPQGARAEAFF.